This T cell receptor (beta chain) was sequenced in a study of graft-versus-host responses after intestinal transplantation. Across the study: Anti-thymocyte globulin induction was given to all recipients, followed by tacrolimus and steroids for around three years.

The study, taken as a whole, reports: The highest levels of circulating GvH clones went along with early declines in HvG clones after transplant.

On this clone: Its specificity is unknown.

The table came from immunoSEQ multiplex PCR; TCRdb's copy has only in-frame clones and leaves some out. The data contain fewer than 150,000 clones, approximately 92% of them singletons. The CDR3 contains 13 residues. Germline V CDR1 and CDR2: SGHAT, FQNNGV. The V segment lost 6 bases and the J segment 4 bases; nucleotides outside the gene matches: 2. Sequencing used unstimulated CD4+ T cells sorted from spleen or lymph node cells, obtained before intestinal transplant. The source of this sequence is a human donor who received an intestinal transplant. The rearrangement joins TRBV11-2 to TRBJ2-5; TRBD2 agrees at 10 bases. CDR3 in DNA: TGTGCCAGCAGACGACTAGCGGGAGAGACCCAGTACTTC. It translates to CASRRLAGETQYF.